This TCR beta chain was found in a study of shared clonotypes between healthy human individuals. The study's findings and limits: Generation of non-shared clonotypes was less probable than generation of clonotypes shared by all four donors. Blood was the sole source, and tissue repertoires probably differ.

Deep-level running was used for the assay. The data were produced by immunoSEQ multiplex PCR, yet TCRdb's version contains in-frame clones alone and is incomplete. The sample lists about 2.1 million clones; about 94% were seen once. The naive CD8 subset, CD45RO-negative cells positively selected for CCR7, excluded terminally differentiated effector memory CD45RA+ cells. Donation came from healthy HIV-negative adults that had no recent acute infections or vaccinations. V lost 4 bases to trimming and J lost 1 base, with 13 bases between them. From germline, CDR1 is KGHSY and CDR2 FQNENV. The length of the CDR3 is 15 residues. Remarks on this clone: Antigen specificity is unknown.

The source material was naive CD8+ T cells from PBMCs. The V and J genes are TRBV16 and TRBJ1-1, with a weak D call TRBD1 (5 bases). The sequence came from a man aged 18 to 29 in good health. Some clones in this sample may be carry-over from other donors' samples. The CDR3 sequence is CASSLLGQGNTEAFF. The CDR3 DNA sequence: TGTGCCAGCAGCCTATTGGGGCAGGGGAACACTGAAGCTTTCTTT.